A single TCR beta chain is shown here with its context. The sample belongs to a study of blood T cell repertoires in COVID-19. The CDR3 runs 12 residues. Trimming stripped 3 bases from V and 5 bases from J, with 5 bases between. CDR1 SGDLS and CDR2 YYNGEE come from the germline V gene. Measured with immunoSEQ multiplex PCR; TCRdb has only the in-frame clones, and not every one. Of tens of thousands of clones in the sample, roughly 80% are singletons; the top ten hold about 51%. The chain carries TRBV9 and TRBJ2-2; D uncertain. The specimen was peripheral blood. The TCR sequence derives from a man aged 50 to 59 with active or convalescent COVID-19. The CDR3 sequence is CASSDMTGELFF. CDR3 nucleotide sequence: TGTGCCAGCAGCGACATGACCGGGGAGCTGTTTTTT.